This T cell receptor beta chain was sequenced for a study of blood T cell repertoires in COVID-19. Study in general: Both acute and convalescent COVID-19 samples were obtained from the United States, Italy and Spain.

This clone appeared a single time. The CDR3 consists of 12 residues. The germline V and J ends were trimmed by 6 bases and 7 bases, with 9 bases remaining between them. Sequenced by immunoSEQ multiplex PCR; TCRdb stores in-frame clones only, minus some. Found here are around 340,000 clones, around 83% of them singletons; the top ten hold 3%. The chain combines TRBV12-3 or TRBV12-4 with TRBJ2-2; D unclear. What was sequenced was peripheral blood. The receptor was isolated from a man younger than 40 with active or convalescent COVID-19. The CDR3 loop is CASSPFVGELFF. The CDR3 nucleotides are TGTGCCAGCAGCCCATTTGTCGGGGAGCTGTTTTTT.